This TCR beta chain was identified during a study of graft-versus-host responses after intestinal transplantation. Study-level information: All of the recipients had induction that used anti-thymocyte globulin, then tacrolimus and steroids for around three years.

The CDR3 is 12 amino acids. From germline, CDR1 is SGHAT and CDR2 FQNNGV. The J segment lost 6 bases and the V segment lost 10 bases, leaving 8 bases of the junction unmatched. The assay was immunoSEQ multiplex PCR, and TCRdb's table has in-frame clones only and misses some. This table holds 50,000 or so clones, 90% to 95% found once. The TCR comes from a human patient who received an intestinal transplant, so some T cells may come from the graft donor. The genes are TRBV11-2 and TRBJ2-7, with 8 bases matching TRBD2. The starting material was PBMCs, obtained less than 130 days after intestinal transplantation. DNA of the CDR3: TGTGCCAACAGTTTTAGCGGGGCCGAGCAGTACTTC. Protein product: CANSFSGAEQYF.